The 7 T cell receptor beta chains below were found in one sample sequenced in a study of regulatory T cells in long-lasting Graves disease. Combining iRepertoire HTBI primers with Arm-PCR of CDR3 regions, the authors built TCR beta libraries. Using its own MiXCR run on the multiplex PCR reads, TCRdb lists one record per CDR3 protein. The table lists about 520,000 distinct CDR3 sequences, about 11% of them singletons, with roughly 9.3% in the top ten. The time point here: newly diagnosed GD, antithyroid drugs for less than 3 months. Preparation of the TCR library used RNA extracted from PBMCs. These data were also reused for a study on T cells in Graves' hyperthyroidism and ophthalmopathy.

This specimen consisted of peripheral blood mononuclear cells (PBMCs), obtained at new diagnosis, from a patient treated with antithyroid drugs. The receptors were gathered from a woman aged 25-40 years with Graves disease.

This clonotype was detected only a few times. Without the conserved terminal phenylalanine or tryptophan, this CDR3 likely stems from a read error. The chain couples TRBV27 to TRBJ1-1, with D possibly matching TRBD1 (6 bases). V was clipped by 4 bases and J by 4 bases, with 22 bases between them. Germline V gives CDR1 MNHEY, CDR2 SMNVEV (reference sequence). CDR3 length: 17 amino acids. The DNA of the CDR3 is TGTGCCAGCAGTTCCAAACAGGGTGGATCTAGGGCCACTGAAGCTTTCTCT. The encoded protein is CASSSKQGGSRATEAFS.

This clonotype was counted ten times or more. The chain is built from TRBV7-9 and TRBJ2-3; TRBD1 matches at 7 bases. Germline V lookup: CDR1 SEHNR, CDR2 FQNEAQ (reference sequence). CDR3 length: 15 residues. V was pared by 5 bases and J by 6 bases, with 11 bases of the junction left unmatched. CDR3 DNA: TGTGCCAGCAGCCCTCCGACAGGGTACCGGGATACGCAGTATTTT. It translates to CASSPPTGYRDTQYF.

The chain uses TRBV6-9 and TRBJ1-6, with 7 bases that match TRBD1. Germline loops: CDR1 MNHGY, CDR2 SVAAGI. There are 15 residues in the CDR3. V lost 3 bases, J lost 8 bases, and 7 bases stayed unmatched. The CDR3, as DNA: TGTGCCAGCAGTTACACCGGACAGGTTTATTCACCCCTCCACTTT. This codes for CASSYTGQVYSPLHF.

The sample holds many counts of this clonotype. The chain has TRBV28 and TRBJ2-3, with D tentatively TRBD2 (5 bases). V lost 3 bases and J lost 2, with 12 bases in between. Germline CDR1 reads MDHEN; CDR2 reads SYDVKM. The CDR3 loop spans 15 amino acids. The CDR3 is CASSLSSGPTDTQYF. The DNA of the CDR3 is TGTGCCAGCAGTTTGAGCAGCGGTCCCACAGATACGCAGTATTTT.

This clonotype was observed at least ten times. CDR3 nucleotides: TGTGCCAGCTCAAGGAGAGTAACTGAAGCTTTCTTT. Its translation is CASSRRVTEAFF. This chain uses TRBV28 with TRBJ1-1; no firm D call. V dropped 8 bases and J dropped 5 bases, with 12 bases sitting between them. Germline V gene data show CDR1 as MDHEN and CDR2 as SYDVKM. The CDR3 loop spans 12 amino acids.

The CDR3 here is CASSDYSSNTDTQYF. CDR3 in DNA: TGTGCCAGCAGTGATTATTCCTCGAACACAGATACGCAGTATTTT. V is TRBV2 and J is TRBJ2-3; D gene unclear. This CDR3 is built from 15 residues. CDR1 SNHLY and CDR2 FYNNEI come from the germline V gene. V was pared by 3 bases and J by 2 bases, with 12 bases between.

The V and J genes are TRBV27 and TRBJ1-2; 8 bases line up with TRBD1. Germline CDR1 reads MNHEY; CDR2 reads SMNVEV (reference sequence). J gave up 10 bases and V 6 bases, and 7 bases lay outside the gene matches. The CDR3 is 12 residues long. CDR3 region: CASRKTGDLYTF. DNA for the CDR3: TGTGCCAGCAGAAAGACAGGGGACCTCTACACCTTC.